Sequencing of this TCR beta chain was carried out in a study of cytomegalovirus exposure and HLA in healthy donors (dated by TCRdb to the late 2010s). Regarding the complete study: According to an earlier analysis of several hundred of the donors, 150 million to 200 million T cells yielded some 110 million unique TCR beta sequences and around 280 Gb of sequence data. All discovery cohort repertoires had been generated on a single sequencing platform. Rather than using new phenotypic data, the later analysis identified candidate immune exposures from TCR beta sequences and from how often those sequences occurred across donors. In an earlier analysis of several hundred of the donors, high-throughput TCR beta sequencing was used to judge whether each TCR beta V gene segment behaved as functional or pseudogenic. The study aimed to test whether signatures of past pathogen exposure could be identified by cataloging public T cell receptors. To study patterns of TCR occurrence, a later analysis re-analyzed previously published TCR beta repertoires from hundreds of donors and added high-resolution HLA genotyping. To predict cytomegalovirus infection status, the study combined high-throughput TCR immunosequencing, statistical association of individual TCRs with disease status, and machine learning. Typing coverage varied by locus: about 620-640 donors for A, B, C, DRB1 and DQB1; roughly 520 for DQA1; approximately 610 for DPA1; around 490 for DPB1. HLA typing covered class I and class II loci at four-digit resolution. Around 320 gigabases of sequencing data and approximately 93 million unique TCR sequences were included in an early release covering about 600 HLA-typed donors. A later genetic analysis took genome-wide SNP genotypes for 398 of the 666 donors and used that subset as a discovery cohort. A separate validation cohort of more than 100 different subjects was used in addition to the roughly 640-subject first cohort. Donor age, sex, ethnicity and CMV serostatus were collected together with the repertoire data. About five DR-DQ haplotypes were treated as single units for association and clustering because of strong linkage in the cohort. Across around 400 genotyped donors of the cohort, an average of about 240,000 unique TCR beta nucleotide sequences per donor were sequenced, and roughly a sixth of those sequences were non-productive. The study used immunosequencing to profile the T cell repertoires of about 670 subjects and linked those repertoires to cytomegalovirus serostatus. The genetic ancestry cluster associated with self-reported Caucasian donors included 70% to 85% of the roughly 360 genotyped donors.

The receptor library was made with the immunoSEQ multiplex PCR assay. A mixture of 60 forward primers for TCR Vbeta segments and 13 reverse primers for TCR Jbeta segments was used in the multiplex PCR. The CDR3 region of rearranged TCR beta genes was amplified from genomic DNA by a multiplex PCR assay. On the Illumina HiSeq System, the amplified TCR beta libraries were sequenced as 87-base-pair reads. Regarding the original processing steps: A later analysis tallied tens of millions of unique TCR beta chains across the 666 repertoires, and approximately 12 million of those chains were shared by two or more donors. Raw reads were error-corrected and collapsed into unique sequences by a nearest-neighbor algorithm in which closely related sequences were merged to remove PCR and sequencing errors. CDR3 sequences were aligned to IMGT reference sequences to assign V, D and J gene segments. For a sequence to be retained, a match of at least six nucleotides was required to both a V gene segment and a J gene segment. A rearrangement was called productive if the CDR3 had no stop codons and remained in frame with V and J, and every other rearrangement was called non-productive. CDR3 was defined according to IMGT convention as the region running from the second conserved V-encoded cysteine to the conserved J-encoded phenylalanine. In an earlier analysis of more than 550 of the donors, sequences lacking an unambiguous match to a single V gene segment were excluded. In an earlier analysis of 587 of the donors, V segments were called functional above 56.7% productive rearrangements and were called segregating when the between-donor standard deviation exceeded 5%. A statistical classification framework was built for diagnosing cytomegalovirus status from the catalog of TCR beta chain sequences. In a later analysis, TCR nucleotide sequences were compared against IMGT/GENE-DB human TR gene sequences so that V and J genes could be assigned. A later analysis assigned CDR3 sequences and most-parsimonious VDJ recombination scenarios with the TCRdist pipeline. In a later analysis, each TCR beta chain was defined by its CDR3 amino acid sequence together with its V-gene family, and reads without a unique V-gene family were excluded. A later analysis removed 600 or so highly shared, low-generation-probability nucleotide sequences to deal with suspected cross-contamination and a sequencing artifact. A later analysis calculated a clonal expansion index for each public chain from normalized within-repertoire ranks of inferred template counts. In a later analysis, generation probabilities were computed using a VDJ recombination model fitted to out-of-frame rearrangements, and the results were checked against IGoR. In a later analysis, TCR-TCR, TCR-HLA and TCR-CMV co-occurrence was scored with hypergeometric tests, and a repertoire-size bias correction was applied to TCR pairs. A later analysis estimated false discovery rates by permuting HLA or CMV assignments 20 times. In a later analysis, co-occurring TCRs were grouped using DBSCAN, and TCRdist sequence similarity was added for clustering within HLA-allele-positive subsets. Co-occurrence clustering excluded repertoires with fewer than 30,000 or more than 120,000 public chains, plus five with anomalous nucleotide sharing. The table comes from immuneACCESS by way of TCRdb, which keeps in-frame sequences with V and J called. Part of the clones is missing from these tables; in studies checked, under half for an unresolved V gene and the rest for unknown reasons. That table gives V, J and clone size, and the DNA gave D and trimming. The sample's own table lists 150,000 or so clones. 1.5% to 2% of the sample is held by the ten biggest clonotypes.

The study at large found these results: In this cohort, only TCR beta chains were sequenced, and detectable features were limited by the absence of alpha or paired-chain data. The study gave a list of over 150 TCR beta chains associated with cytomegalovirus. A later genetic analysis associated a missense DCLRE1C variant with V-gene and J-gene trimming of TCR beta chains, and an independent cohort replicated the association. Sequencing depth was assumed to be roughly uniform across donors in the presence/absence analyses, though that assumption may not hold. In a later analysis, most CMV-associated TCR beta chains were found to appear HLA-restricted, with HLA associations seemingly driven largely by CMV exposure. Linkage disequilibrium might explain the correlated functional status among segregating V segments, but an unknown experimental factor could not be ruled out. Compared with the roughly 700-donor mean, donors in an Asian-associated ancestry cluster had fewer N-insertions in productive TCRs, according to a later genetic analysis. A group of highly shared sequence variants was considered likely to be a technical artifact of the sequencing pipeline. In vitro tests confirmed that a few of the cytomegalovirus-associated TCR beta chains recognize cytomegalovirus antigens. It was suggested by the authors that the approach could potentially be generalized to other disease states and immunological phenotypes. Specific HLA alleles were associated with roughly 17,000 TCR beta sequences at a false discovery rate of 0.05 in a later analysis. While some public TCRs were present in many individuals, most TCR sequences turned up only very rarely across donors. Compared with equally common non-associated chains, HLA-associated TCR beta chains in a later analysis were more clonally expanded and had lower generation probabilities. Several of the top co-occurrence clusters appeared to be linked to parvovirus B19, influenza, CMV and Epstein-Barr virus, according to a later analysis. The only immune exposure information available for the cohort was CMV serostatus. When HLA alleles, especially DR and DQ, strongly co-occurred, attributing TCR associations to individual alleles was difficult. The 87-base-pair reads could not distinguish some IMGT-functional V segments, including TRBV6-2 and TRBV6-3, so those segments were excluded. A further reported finding was that TCR beta sequences accurately predicted the HLA-A and HLA-B alleles for most subjects in the first cohort. An earlier analysis of approximately 600 of the donors showed that most TCR beta V segments appeared in productive rearrangements either about 87% or about 30% of the time, which broadly matched IMGT annotations. The classifier was reported to diagnose cytomegalovirus status with high specificity and sensitivity in both the original and validation cohorts. Because HLA typing was unavailable for some donors at each locus, only the typed subset was used in association tests. In a later analysis, TCR association rates were found to vary across HLA loci, with the most associated TCRs seen for DRB1 alleles and the fewest for HLA-C alleles. Because counts were too low, roughly 17 rarely observed V segments, including chromosome 9 orphons, were left out of the earlier analysis of some 640 of the donors.

The CDR3 runs 17 amino acids, cysteine and phenylalanine included. The only DNA kept is the CDR3, 51 bases in frame from the first base. V sheds 0 bases and J sheds 3 bases, leaving 15 bases between their ends. From a lookup of the germline V gene, CDR1 and CDR2 are SGDLS and YYNGEE. The cohort consisted of approximately 670 healthy bone marrow donors. Cohort members were all nominally healthy when sampled, although unrecorded immune exposures were likely present. The donor was CMV seronegative and belonged to the group of several hundred seronegative cohort members. Every donor gave a peripheral blood sample, and the peripheral blood mononuclear cells from that sample were used for TCR beta sequencing. The Qiagen DNeasy Blood Extraction Kit was used to extract genomic DNA from the blood cell samples. On this clone itself: No antigen is known for it.

The sequencing sample was made of PBMCs. The rearrangement joined TRBV9 to TRBJ1-4; no D gene can be assigned with confidence. This TCR derives from a woman aged 45-65 years in good health and CMV-seronegative. The DNA is as follows: TGTGCCAGCAGCGTAGCACCCCTCACGGCGGCTAATGAAAAACTGTTTTTT. It is translated as CASSVAPLTAANEKLFF.